This TCR beta chain comes out of a study of shared clonotypes between healthy human individuals. Measured with immunoSEQ multiplex PCR; TCRdb has only the in-frame clones, and not every one. The table lists around 1.9 million clones, about 92% of them singletons. Trimming left V 4 bases short and J 8 bases short, with 21 bases between. Germline assignment: CDR1 MDHEN and CDR2 SYDVKM. The CDR3 contains 16 residues. CD45RO-negative, CCR7-selected cells formed the naive CD8 fraction, which excluded terminally differentiated effector memory CD45RA+ cells. The origin of this receptor is a man aged 18 to 30 in good health. Some clones in this sample may be carry-over from other donors' samples. The sequencing sample was made of naive CD8+ T cells from PBMCs. The V call is TRBV28, the J call TRBJ2-1; D unresolved. Here the CDR3 DNA reads TGTGCCAGCAGTTCGGGTCGGGTCACCATCTGGCATGAGCAGTTCTTC. Translated, it gives CASSSGRVTIWHEQFF.